The entry below describes one T cell receptor beta chain. Its antigen is not identified. This entry comes from a study of cytomegalovirus exposure and HLA in healthy donors. Study overall: Membership in the Caucasian-associated ancestry cluster was found for about 80% of 350 to 450 genotyped donors. The study's findings and limits: Rates of TCR association differed by HLA locus in a later analysis, with DRB1 highest and HLA-C lowest. While the bulk of TCR sequences proved rare, some public TCRs turned up in many donors.

This CDR3 is built from 12 residues. Germline loops: CDR1 MNHNY, CDR2 SVGAGI (reference sequence). The ends were cut back, 5 bases at V and 8 bases at J, with 11 bases in the middle. PCR employed 60 Vbeta and 13 Jbeta primers. The table came from immunoSEQ multiplex PCR; TCRdb's copy has only in-frame clones and leaves some out. In all, the sample yields 35,000 to 45,000 clones. This sequence joins TRBV6-6 and TRBJ2-3; D perhaps matches TRBD1 (6 bases). The sample was PBMCs. The sequence came from a man in his forties in good health and CMV-seropositive. The CDR3 spells CASSPGETTQYF. DNA of the CDR3: TGTGCCAGCAGTCCAGGGGAGACTACGCAGTATTTT.